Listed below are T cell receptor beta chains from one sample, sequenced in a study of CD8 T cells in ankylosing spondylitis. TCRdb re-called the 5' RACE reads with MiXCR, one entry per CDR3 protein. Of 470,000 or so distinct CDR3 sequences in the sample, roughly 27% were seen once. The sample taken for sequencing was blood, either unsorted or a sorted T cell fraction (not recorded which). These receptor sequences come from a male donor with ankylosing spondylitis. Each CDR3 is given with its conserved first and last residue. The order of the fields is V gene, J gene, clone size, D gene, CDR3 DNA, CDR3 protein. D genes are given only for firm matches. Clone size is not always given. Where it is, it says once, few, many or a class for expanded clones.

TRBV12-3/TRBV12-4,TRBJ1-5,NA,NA,TGTGCCAGCAGTCGACACCTCAATCAGCCCCAGCATTTT,CASSRHLNQPQHF
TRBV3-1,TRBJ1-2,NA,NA,TGTGCCAGCAGCCAAGGGCAGCGCTATGGCTACACCTTC,CASSQGQRYGYTF
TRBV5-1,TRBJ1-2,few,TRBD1,TGCGCCAGCAGCCCCGGGACAGATCCTGGCTACACCTTC,CASSPGTDPGYTF
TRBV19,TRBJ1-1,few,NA,TGTGCCAGTAGTGTCTCCAGGGGCAGGAACACTGAAGCTTTCTTT,CASSVSRGRNTEAFF
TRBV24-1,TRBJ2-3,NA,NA,TGTGCCACCAGTGAGGGCAGGGCAGATACGCAGTATTTT,CATSEGRADTQYF
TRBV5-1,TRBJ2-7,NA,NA,TGCGCCAGCAGCTTGGCAGGAGATCTCACCGAGCAGTACTTC,CASSLAGDLTEQYF
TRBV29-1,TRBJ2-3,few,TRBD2,TGCAGCGTGGAGGGGGTAGCGGGAGTAAGCACAGATACGCAGTATTTT,CSVEGVAGVSTDTQYF
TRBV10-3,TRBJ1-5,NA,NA,TGTGCCATCAGTGAGTCGGGACAGCCCCAGCATTTT,CAISESGQPQHF
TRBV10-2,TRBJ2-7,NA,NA,TGCGCCAGTTGTAAGGGCGAAACCTACGAGCAGTACTTC,CASCKGETYEQYF
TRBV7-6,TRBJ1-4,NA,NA,TGTGCCAGCAGCTTAGGTGCAGGAGTTAATGAAAAACTGTTTTTT,CASSLGAGVNEKLFF
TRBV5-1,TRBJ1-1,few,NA,TGCGCCAGCAGCTTCCCCCAGAGGACGGAAGCTTTCTTT,CASSFPQRTEAFF
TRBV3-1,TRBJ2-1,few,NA,TGTGCCAGCAGCCGACAGACCCGTTGGGATGAGCAGTTCTTC,CASSRQTRWDEQFF
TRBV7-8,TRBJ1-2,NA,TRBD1,TGTGCCAGCAGCTTTTGGACAGGGGTAGACTATGGCTACACCTTC,CASSFWTGVDYGYTF
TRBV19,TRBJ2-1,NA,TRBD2,TGTGCCAGTAGTATGGCGGGGAGCGGGAGGGCGTATGAGCAGTTCTTC,CASSMAGSGRAYEQFF
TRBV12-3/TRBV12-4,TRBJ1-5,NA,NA,TGTGCCAGCAGTTTAGTGGGTCAGGGGATCAATCAGCCCCAGCATTTT,CASSLVGQGINQPQHF
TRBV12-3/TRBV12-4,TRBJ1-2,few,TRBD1,TGTGCCAGCAGTTTAAGGACAGGGAATGGCTACACCTTC,CASSLRTGNGYTF
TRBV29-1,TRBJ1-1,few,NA,TGCAGCGGGGGCACTGAAGCTTTCTTT,CSGGTEAFF
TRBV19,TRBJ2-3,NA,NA,TGTGCCAGTAGTACCCAGCGGACAACAGATACGCAGTATTTT,CASSTQRTTDTQYF
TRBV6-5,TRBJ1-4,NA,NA,TGTGCCAGCAGTTCTAAAGGGGAAAATGAAAAACTGTTTTTT,CASSSKGENEKLFF
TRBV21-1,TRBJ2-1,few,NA,TGTGCCAGCAGCATTCAGACTTTCTACAATGAGCAGTTCTTC,CASSIQTFYNEQFF
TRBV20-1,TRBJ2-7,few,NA,TGCAGTGCTTCAGGATTCGGAGAGCAGTACTTC,CSASGFGEQYF
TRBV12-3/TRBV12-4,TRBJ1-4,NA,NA,TGTGCCAGCAGTTTTCTTACGGGAGACCAACTGTTTTTT,CASSFLTGDQLFF
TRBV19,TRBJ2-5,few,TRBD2,TGTGCCAGTAGTCCTCGGACTAGAGGAGAGGAGACCCAGTACTTC,CASSPRTRGEETQYF
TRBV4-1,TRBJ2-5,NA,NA,TGCGCCAGCAGCCCAGGGACAACTCAGGCAGAGACCCAGTACTTC,CASSPGTTQAETQYF
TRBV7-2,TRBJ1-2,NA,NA,TGTGCCAGCAGCCGCCTGGATGGCTACACCTTC,CASSRLDGYTF
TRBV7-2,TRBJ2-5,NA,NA,TGTGCCAGCAGCCTAGAGGGCGGGGCTCAAGAGACCCAGTACTTC,CASSLEGGAQETQYF
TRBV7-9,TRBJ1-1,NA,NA,TGTGCCAGCAGCTTATGGAACACTGAAGCTTTCTTT,CASSLWNTEAFF
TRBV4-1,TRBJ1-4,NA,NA,TGCGCCAGCAGCCAAGCGCTGGGGCGGTCTAATGAAAAACTGTTTTTT,CASSQALGRSNEKLFF
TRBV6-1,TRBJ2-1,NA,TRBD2,TGTGCCAGCAGTCGTTCTCTCTCTAGCGGGAGGAACGCCAATGAGCAGTTCTTC,CASSRSLSSGRNANEQFF
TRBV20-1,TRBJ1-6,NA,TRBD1,TGCCAAGCCGGGGACAGGGGTTATTCACCCCTCCACTTT,CQAGDRGYSPLHF
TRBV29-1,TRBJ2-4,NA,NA,TGCAGCGTTGAACCCGACGGAGCCAAAAACATTCAGTACTTC,CSVEPDGAKNIQYF
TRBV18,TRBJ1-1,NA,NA,TGTGCCAGCTCACCACCGCGGGTCCTTACGAACACTGAAGCTTTCTTT,CASSPPRVLTNTEAFF
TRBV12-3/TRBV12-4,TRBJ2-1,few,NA,TGTGCCAGCACCATACAGGATGAGCAGTTCTTC,CASTIQDEQFF
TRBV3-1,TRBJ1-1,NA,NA,TGTGCCAGCAGCCAAGTGAGCGGAGGGGCAACTGAAGCTTTCTTT,CASSQVSGGATEAFF
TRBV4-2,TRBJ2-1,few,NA,TGTGCCAGCAGCCAGGAGGACCAGGACAATGAGCAGTTCTTC,CASSQEDQDNEQFF
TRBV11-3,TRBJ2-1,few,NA,TGTGCCAGCAGCTTAGGCAGGAGGGGCTACAATGAGCAGTTCTTC,CASSLGRRGYNEQFF
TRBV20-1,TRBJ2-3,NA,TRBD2,TGCAGTGCTAGTATGGCGGGAGTGGGCGCAGATACGCAGTATTTT,CSASMAGVGADTQYF
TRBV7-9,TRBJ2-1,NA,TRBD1,TGTGCCAGCAGACGGACAGGAGATTCCTACAATGAGCAGTTCTTC,CASRRTGDSYNEQFF
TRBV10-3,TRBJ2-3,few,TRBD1,TGTGCCATCAGTGAGGGACAGGAGACAGATACGCAGTATTTT,CAISEGQETDTQYF
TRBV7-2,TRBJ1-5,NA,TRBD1,TGTGCCAGCGGACAGGGGTATCAGCCCCAGCATTTT,CASGQGYQPQHF
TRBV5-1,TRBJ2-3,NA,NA,TGCGCCAGCAGCTATGTGGGAGTTGGCACAGATACGCAGTATTTT,CASSYVGVGTDTQYF
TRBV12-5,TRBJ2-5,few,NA,TGTGCTAGTGACCGAGGTGGAGGGCGGTACCAAGAGACCCAGTACTTC,CASDRGGGRYQETQYF
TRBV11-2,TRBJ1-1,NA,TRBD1,TGTGCCAGCAGCTTCGAGGACAGGGAAGGGGGTGAAGCTTTCTTT,CASSFEDREGGEAFF
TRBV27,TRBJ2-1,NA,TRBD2,TGTGCCAGCAGTTTATCGATAAGCGGGAGGACGAGCTCCTACAATGAGCAGTTCTTC,CASSLSISGRTSSYNEQFF
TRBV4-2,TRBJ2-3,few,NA,TGTGCCAGCAGCCAAGATCCTTTGGGGAGCGGAACGCAGTATTTT,CASSQDPLGSGTQYF
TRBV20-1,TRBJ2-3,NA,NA,TGCAGTGCGAGAGGCACAGATACGCAGTATTTT,CSARGTDTQYF
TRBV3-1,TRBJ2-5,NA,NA,TGTGCCAGCAGCCGGGTGGGGGGACAAGAGACCCAGTACTTC,CASSRVGGQETQYF
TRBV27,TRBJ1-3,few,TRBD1,TGTGCCAGCAGTCCGGGACAGGCGTTGGGAAACACCATATATTTT,CASSPGQALGNTIYF
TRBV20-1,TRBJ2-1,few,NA,TGCAGTGTGCAGGCGGTAACGGAAGCCTACAATGAGCAGTTCTTC,CSVQAVTEAYNEQFF
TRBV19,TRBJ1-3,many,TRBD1,TGTGCCAGTAAGCTATCAGGGGGCAGCTCTGGAAACACCATATATTTT,CASKLSGGSSGNTIYF
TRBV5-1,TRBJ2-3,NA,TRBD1,TGCGCCAGCAGCTTGGGCGGCGACAGGGGCACAGATACGCAGTATTTT,CASSLGGDRGTDTQYF
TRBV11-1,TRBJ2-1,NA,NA,TGTGCCAGCAGCTTCCTTGAGGATGAGCAGTTCTTC,CASSFLEDEQFF
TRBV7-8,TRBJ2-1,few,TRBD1,TGTGCCAGCAGCGCGGACAGGGGCATCTACAATGAGCAGTTCTTC,CASSADRGIYNEQFF
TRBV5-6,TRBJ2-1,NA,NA,TGTGCCAGCAGTAATGACAGGACCAGCTCCTACAATGAGCAGTTCTTC,CASSNDRTSSYNEQFF
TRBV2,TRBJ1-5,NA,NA,TGTGCCAGCAGTGCGGAGGCAGCAGATCAGCCCCAGCATTTT,CASSAEAADQPQHF